Each of the 3 T cell receptor beta chains below was sequenced from the same sample in a study of T cells in Graves' hyperthyroidism and ophthalmopathy. Regions amplified from RNA transcripts were the TCR beta CDR3 regions. The TCR CDR3 first-round RT-PCR relied on the HTBI primer set. TCRdb used MiXCR to reprocess the multiplex PCR reads, holding one entry per CDR3 protein. The data show 250,000 to 300,000 distinct CDR3 sequences, with about 13% seen just once and less than 8% held by the top ten. The sample comprised blood. These receptors originate from a woman aged 40 to 55 with Graves' hyperthyroidism.

Many counts were recorded for this clonotype. The chain links TRBV29-1 to TRBJ1-1, with D tentatively TRBD1 (5 bases). This CDR3 has 15 amino acids. V was trimmed by 0 bases and J by 8 bases, leaving 19 bases between them. In germline, CDR1 is SQVTM, CDR2 ANQGSEA. CDR3 protein: CSVEDSGHTVGEAFF. The CDR3 DNA sequence: TGCAGCGTTGAAGATAGTGGACACACTGTGGGAGAAGCTTTCTTT.

This clonotype was detected ten times or more. The chain combines TRBV7-9 with TRBJ2-7; maybe TRBD2 (5 bases). This CDR3 comprises 15 residues. V shed 4 bases and J shed 2 bases, with 15 bases lying between them. Germline CDR1 and CDR2: SEHNR and FQNEAQ (reference sequence). The CDR3 sequence is CASSSTRERPYEQYF. CDR3 coding DNA: TGTGCCAGCAGCTCAACGAGGGAGAGACCCTACGAGCAGTACTTC.

There are many counts of this clonotype. V is TRBV28 and J is TRBJ2-7; D gene unclear. The CDR3 covers 11 residues. Trimming stripped 5 bases from V and 6 bases from J, with 8 bases between. CDR1 is MDHEN, CDR2 SYDVKM, per germline. Here the CDR3 reads CASSHGREQYF. The CDR3 coding sequence is TGTGCCAGCAGTCACGGACGCGAGCAGTACTTC.